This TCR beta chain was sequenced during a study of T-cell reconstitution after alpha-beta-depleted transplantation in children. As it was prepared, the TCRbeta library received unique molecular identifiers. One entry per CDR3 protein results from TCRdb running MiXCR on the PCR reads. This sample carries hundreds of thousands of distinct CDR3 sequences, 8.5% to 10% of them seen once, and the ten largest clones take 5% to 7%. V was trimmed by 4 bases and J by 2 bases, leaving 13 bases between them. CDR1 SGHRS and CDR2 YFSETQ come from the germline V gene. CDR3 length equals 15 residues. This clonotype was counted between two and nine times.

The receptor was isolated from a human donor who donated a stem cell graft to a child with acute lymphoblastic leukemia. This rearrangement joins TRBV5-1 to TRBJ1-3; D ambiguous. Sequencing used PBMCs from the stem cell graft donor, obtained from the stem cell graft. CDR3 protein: CASSVAPAAGNTIYF. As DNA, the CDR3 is TGCGCCAGCAGCGTAGCCCCAGCAGCTGGAAACACCATATATTTT. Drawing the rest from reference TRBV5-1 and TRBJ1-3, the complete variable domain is KAGVTQTPRYLIKTRGQQVTLSCSPISGHRSVSWYQQTPGQGLQFLFEYFSETQRNKGNFPGRFSGRQFSNSRSEMNVSTLELGDSALYLCASSVAPAAGNTIYFGEGSWLTVV.